This is a list of T cell receptor beta chains from one sample in a study of blood T cell repertoires in COVID-19. Some clones are missing from TCRdb's copy, which holds only in-frame ones; the method was immunoSEQ multiplex PCR. The table has about 360,000 clones, 70% to 90% seen once. Sample: PBMCs or T cells enriched from blood (not recorded which). These receptors all come from a man aged 25-40 years who had recovered from COVID-19. Each CDR3 is given with its conserved first and last residue. Fields, in order: D gene, clone size, J gene, V gene, CDR3 protein, CDR3 DNA. D genes are given only for firm matches. Some rows mark clone size as missing; the rest say once, few, many or name a class of expanded clone.

>-|-|TRBJ1-3|TRBV11-2
CASRANSGNTIYF
TGTGCCAGCAGGGCAAACTCTGGAAACACCATATATTTT
>TRBD2|few|TRBJ2-5|TRBV2
CASKGLAGAQETQYF
TGTGCCAGCAAGGGACTAGCGGGGGCACAAGAGACCCAGTACTTC
>TRBD2|-|TRBJ2-3|TRBV3-1/TRBV3-2
CASSLRGGSTDTQYF
TGTGCCAGCAGCCTTCGGGGGGGGAGCACAGATACGCAGTATTTT
>-|-|TRBJ2-7|TRBV18
CASSPRTSRYEQYF
TGTGCCAGCTCACCAAGGACATCTCGCTACGAGCAGTACTTC
>TRBD1|-|TRBJ1-5|TRBV27
CASGGTAKQPQHF
TGTGCCAGCGGCGGGACAGCCAAACAGCCCCAGCATTTT
>TRBD1|-|TRBJ2-7|TRBV6-5
CASSYPLGTGSYEQYF
TGTGCCAGCAGTTACCCTTTGGGGACAGGGTCCTACGAGCAGTACTTC
>-|-|TRBJ1-2|TRBV15
CATSPSYSGNYGYTF
TGTGCCACCAGCCCAAGCTATTCAGGGAACTATGGCTACACCTTC
>TRBD2|-|TRBJ2-5|TRBV5-1
CASSLNPSGDQETQYF
TGCGCCAGCAGCTTGAACCCTAGCGGGGACCAAGAGACCCAGTACTTC
>-|-|TRBJ1-1|TRBV3-1/TRBV3-2
CASSQHQNTEAFF
TGTGCCAGCAGCCAACATCAGAACACTGAAGCTTTCTTT
>-|-|TRBJ2-2|TRBV3-1/TRBV3-2
CASSLGTLNTGELFF
TGTGCCAGCAGCCTCGGGACTCTTAACACCGGGGAGCTGTTTTTT
>-|-|TRBJ2-5|TRBV4-1
CASSQVPGETQYF
TGCGCCAGCAGCCAAGTTCCGGGAGAGACCCAGTACTTC
>-|-|TRBJ1-2|TRBV14
CASSLIQGSGYTF
TGTGCCAGCAGCCTAATCCAGGGTTCTGGCTACACCTTC
>-|-|TRBJ2-2|TRBV30
CAWKQSYTGELFF
TGTGCCTGGAAACAATCCTACACCGGGGAGCTGTTTTTT
>-|-|TRBJ2-2|TRBV6-5
CASSYLTQGTGELFF
TGTGCCAGCAGTTACTTAACGCAGGGGACCGGGGAGCTGTTTTTT
>TRBD1|-|TRBJ1-1|TRBV18
CASSPTTGDTEAFF
TGTGCCAGCTCACCAACAACAGGGGACACTGAAGCTTTCTTT
>-|once|TRBJ1-5|TRBV4-3
CASSQDQGYDQPQHF
TGCGCCAGCAGCCAAGACCAGGGCTATGATCAGCCCCAGCATTTT
>TRBD1|-|TRBJ1-6|TRBV9
CASSVGVDRTMSPLHF
TGTGCCAGCAGCGTAGGGGTGGACAGGACCATGTCACCCCTCCACTTT
>-|-|TRBJ2-5|TRBV30
CAWSRAGETQYF
TGTGCCTGGAGTAGAGCGGGAGAGACCCAGTACTTC
>-|-|TRBJ1-2|TRBV19
CASSTGVRNYGYTF
TGTGCCAGTAGTACGGGGGTACGCAACTATGGCTACACCTTC
>TRBD2|once|TRBJ2-5|TRBV3-1/TRBV3-2
CASSQGTSHGETQYF
TGTGCCAGCAGCCAAGGGACTAGCCATGGGGAGACCCAGTACTTC
>-|once|TRBJ1-5|TRBV29-1
CSAGGNSNQPQHF
TGCAGCGCCGGAGGGAATAGCAATCAGCCCCAGCATTTT
>TRBD1|-|TRBJ1-5|TRBV3-1/TRBV3-2
CASSLGQTLPQHF
TGTGCCAGCAGCCTGGGACAGACCCTGCCCCAGCATTTT
>TRBD2|-|TRBJ2-2|TRBV7-8
CASNEPTSGIFTGELFF
TGTGCCAGCAACGAACCGACTAGCGGGATATTCACCGGGGAGCTGTTTTTT
>-|-|TRBJ2-3|TRBV19
CASSQKDRRTDTQYF
TGTGCCAGTAGTCAGAAAGACAGGCGCACAGATACGCAGTATTTT
>-|few|TRBJ2-7|TRBV14
CASSLYTGSFSGEQYF
TGTGCCAGCAGCCTTTACACAGGGAGTTTCTCGGGCGAGCAGTACTTC
>TRBD1|-|TRBJ1-5|TRBV3-1/TRBV3-2
CASSLDRARPQHF
TGTGCCAGCAGCCTTGACAGGGCGAGGCCCCAGCATTTT
>TRBD2|-|TRBJ2-1|TRBV11-3
CASSLESSGKYNEQFF
TGTGCCAGCAGCTTAGAATCTAGCGGGAAATACAATGAGCAGTTCTTC
>-|few|TRBJ1-6|TRBV25-1
CASTGGNSPLHF
TGTGCCAGCACCGGGGGGAATTCACCCCTCCACTTT
>-|-|TRBJ1-5|TRBV19
CASSRQGWEPQHF
TGTGCCAGTAGTCGGCAGGGCTGGGAGCCCCAGCATTTT
>TRBD1|-|TRBJ2-7|TRBV5-4
CASSYSGTGNEQYF
TGTGCCAGCAGTTACTCCGGGACAGGGAACGAGCAGTACTTC
>-|-|TRBJ1-3|TRBV7-2
CASSLRGIRNTIYF
TGTGCCAGCAGCCTAAGGGGGATCAGAAACACCATATATTTT
>TRBD1|-|TRBJ1-6|TRBV30
CAWSATGDRGNSPLHF
TGTGCCTGGAGTGCTACCGGGGACAGGGGCAATTCACCCCTCCACTTT
>TRBD2|-|TRBJ2-1|TRBV9
CASSVVASGGYNEQFF
TGTGCCAGCAGCGTAGTGGCTAGCGGGGGGTACAATGAGCAGTTCTTC
>-|-|TRBJ1-2|TRBV12-3/TRBV12-4
CATPALQGHGYTF
TGTGCCACCCCCGCACTTCAGGGGCACGGCTACACCTTC
>TRBD1|-|TRBJ1-6|TRBV9
CASSPGQGANSPLHF
TGTGCCAGCAGCCCGGGACAGGGGGCAAATTCACCCCTCCACTTT
>-|-|TRBJ1-2|TRBV12-3/TRBV12-4
CASTHGGSYGYTF
TGTGCCAGCACCCACGGTGGGAGCTATGGCTACACCTTC
>TRBD1|-|TRBJ2-7|TRBV4-3
CASSQADRDDYEQYF
TGCGCCAGCAGCCAAGCGGACAGGGATGACTACGAGCAGTACTTC
>TRBD1|-|TRBJ1-1|TRBV5-1
CASSRGTGLNTEAFF
TGCGCCAGCAGCAGAGGGACAGGGCTGAACACTGAAGCTTTCTTT
>TRBD1|-|TRBJ2-2|TRBV19
CASSIDLYRQGVTGELFF
TGTGCCAGTAGTATAGATCTATATCGGCAGGGGGTGACCGGGGAGCTGTTTTTT
>-|once|TRBJ1-1|TRBV5-4
CASSLDGMRAFF
TGTGCCAGCAGCTTGGACGGGATGAGGGCTTTCTTT
>-|-|TRBJ1-1|TRBV19
CASSTKPGSGTEAFF
TGTGCCAGTAGTACAAAACCAGGGTCAGGGACTGAAGCTTTCTTT
>-|-|TRBJ1-2|TRBV5-1
CASSLAVVKGAVDYGYTF
TGCGCCAGCAGCTTGGCCGTGGTGAAAGGGGCTGTCGACTATGGCTACACCTTC
>-|few|TRBJ1-5|TRBV7-9
CASRLGGNSNQPQHF
TGTGCCAGCAGGTTAGGAGGGAATAGCAATCAGCCCCAGCATTTT
>-|-|TRBJ2-1|TRBV2
CASSELSSHNEQFF
TGTGCCAGCAGTGAACTGTCTAGCCACAATGAGCAGTTCTTC
>-|few|TRBJ1-3|TRBV6-5
CASSQNGGSGNTIYF
TGTGCCAGCAGTCAAAATGGCGGATCTGGAAACACCATATATTTT
>-|-|TRBJ1-5|TRBV19
CASAREPHGPQPQHF
TGTGCCAGTGCCCGGGAGCCCCACGGCCCTCAGCCCCAGCATTTT
>TRBD2|once|TRBJ2-2|TRBV11-2
CASSLGGGARAGELFF
TGTGCCAGCAGCTTAGGCGGGGGGGCCAGAGCCGGGGAGCTGTTTTTT
>TRBD1|-|TRBJ1-6|TRBV7-9
CASSHDRAGGSPLHF
TGTGCCAGCAGCCACGACAGGGCTGGGGGTTCACCCCTCCACTTT
>-|-|TRBJ2-6|TRBV19
CASSIRGANVLTF
TGTGCCAGTAGTATACGTGGGGCCAACGTCCTGACTTTC
>TRBD1|-|TRBJ2-3|TRBV18
CAVSRDSGTDTQYF
TGTGCCGTGTCCCGGGACAGCGGCACAGATACGCAGTATTTT
>-|-|TRBJ2-1|TRBV7-9
CASSLTASGNEQFF
TGTGCCAGCAGCTTGACAGCTTCAGGGAATGAGCAGTTCTTC
>TRBD1|-|TRBJ2-7|TRBV9
CASSEGTGVWVEQYF
TGTGCCAGCAGCGAGGGAACAGGGGTGTGGGTCGAGCAGTACTTC
>-|-|TRBJ1-1|TRBV30
CAYSTGNTEAFF
TGTGCCTACTCGACAGGGAACACTGAAGCTTTCTTT
>-|once|TRBJ1-1|TRBV6-5
CASAPPGTSTEAFF
TGTGCCAGCGCCCCTCCTGGGACATCCACTGAAGCTTTCTTT
>TRBD1|-|TRBJ1-4|TRBV7-9
CASSPTGTVNEKLFF
TGTGCCAGCAGTCCAACCGGGACAGTTAATGAAAAACTGTTTTTT